This T cell receptor beta chain was observed in a study of T cell responses to AZD1222 COVID-19 vaccine. Study results and limitations: Only after the peak T cell response were repertoires sampled. There were mostly white British donors and more females than males, and clonal diversity was possibly underestimated. Elevations in Spike-specific TCR breadth and depth followed administration of two AZD1222 doses.

About this clone: The antigen remains unidentified.

V shed 5 bases and J shed 4 bases, with 11 bases lying between them. The CDR3 runs to 13 residues. Profiling relied on immunoSEQ multiplex PCR, and the TCRdb table lists in-frame clones only, not all of them. The sample contains approximately 170,000 clones, around nine tenths of which appear only once. This TCR derives from an adult who received the AZD1222 COVID-19 vaccine. The chain is built from TRBV12-3 or TRBV12-4 and TRBJ1-2; D unresolved. This material consisted of peripheral blood, taken 28 days after the second AZD1222 dose. For the CDR3, the DNA is TGTGCCAGCAGTCAGACCGGGATCTATGGCTACACCTTC. Translating gives CASSQTGIYGYTF.